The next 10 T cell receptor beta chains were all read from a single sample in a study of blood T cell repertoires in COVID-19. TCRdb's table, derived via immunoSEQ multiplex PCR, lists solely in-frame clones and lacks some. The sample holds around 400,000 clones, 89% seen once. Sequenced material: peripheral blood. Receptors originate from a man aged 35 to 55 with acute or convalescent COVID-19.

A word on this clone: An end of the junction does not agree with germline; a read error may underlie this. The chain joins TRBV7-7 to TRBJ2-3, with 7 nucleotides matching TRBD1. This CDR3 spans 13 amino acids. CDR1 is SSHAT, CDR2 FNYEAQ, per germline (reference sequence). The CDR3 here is CASSQTGTDTQYF. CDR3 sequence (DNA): TGTGCTAGCAGCCAGACAGGGACGGATACGCAGTATTTT.

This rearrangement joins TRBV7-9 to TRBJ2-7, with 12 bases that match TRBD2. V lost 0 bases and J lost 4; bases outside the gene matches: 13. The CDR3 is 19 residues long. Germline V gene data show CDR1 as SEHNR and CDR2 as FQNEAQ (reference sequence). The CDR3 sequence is CASSLAGLAGGPSAYEQYF. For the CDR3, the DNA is TGTGCCAGCAGCTTAGCGGGGCTAGCGGGAGGGCCATCGGCGTACGAGCAGTACTTC.

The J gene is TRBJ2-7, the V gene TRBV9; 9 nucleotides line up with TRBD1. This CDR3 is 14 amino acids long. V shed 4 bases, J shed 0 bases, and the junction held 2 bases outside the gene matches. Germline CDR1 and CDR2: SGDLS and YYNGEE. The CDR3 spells CASSLGQGSYEQYF. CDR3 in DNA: TGTGCCAGCAGCCTGGGACAGGGCTCCTACGAGCAGTACTTC.

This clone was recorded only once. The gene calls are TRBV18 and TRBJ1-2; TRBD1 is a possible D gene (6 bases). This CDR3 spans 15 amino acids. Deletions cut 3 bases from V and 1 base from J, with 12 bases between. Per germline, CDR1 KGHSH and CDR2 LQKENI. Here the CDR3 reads CASSPPSGVNYGYTF. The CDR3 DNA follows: TGTGCCAGCTCACCCCCGTCAGGGGTTAACTATGGCTACACCTTC.

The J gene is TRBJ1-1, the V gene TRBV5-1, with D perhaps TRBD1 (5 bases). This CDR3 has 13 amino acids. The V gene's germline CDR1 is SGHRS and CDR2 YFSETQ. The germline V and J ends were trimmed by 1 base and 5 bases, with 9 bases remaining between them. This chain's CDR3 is CASSLIRETEAFF. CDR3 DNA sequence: TGCGCCAGCAGCTTGATCAGGGAAACTGAAGCTTTCTTT.

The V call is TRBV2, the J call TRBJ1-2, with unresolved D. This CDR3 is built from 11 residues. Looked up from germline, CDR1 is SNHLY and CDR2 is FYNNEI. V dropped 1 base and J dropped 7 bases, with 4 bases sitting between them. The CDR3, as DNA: TGTGCCAGCAGTGAAGTGCGTGGCTACACCTTC. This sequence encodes CASSEVRGYTF.

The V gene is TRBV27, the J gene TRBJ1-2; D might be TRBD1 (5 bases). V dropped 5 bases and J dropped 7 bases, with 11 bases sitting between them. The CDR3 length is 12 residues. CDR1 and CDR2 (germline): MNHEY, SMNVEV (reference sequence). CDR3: CASSPSGGGYTF. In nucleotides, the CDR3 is TGTGCCAGCAGTCCGTCCGGGGGTGGCTACACCTTC.

This chain's CDR3 is CASSLAGGEKLFF. CDR3 bases: TGTGCCAGCAGCTTAGCAGGGGGTGAAAAACTGTTTTTT. The chain links TRBV5-4 to TRBJ1-4, with 7 positions matching TRBD1. The CDR3 contains 13 residues. CDR1 and CDR2 from the germline V gene are SGHNT and YYREEE (reference sequence). The V gene end was trimmed by 2 bases and the J gene end by 7 bases; junction bases not matched to a gene: 2.

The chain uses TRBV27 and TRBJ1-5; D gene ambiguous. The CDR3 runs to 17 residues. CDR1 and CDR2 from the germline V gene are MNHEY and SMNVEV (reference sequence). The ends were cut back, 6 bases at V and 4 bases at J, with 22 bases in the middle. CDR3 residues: CASSPPPGRERNQPQHF. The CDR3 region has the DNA TGTGCCAGCAGCCCACCCCCTGGGAGGGAAAGGAATCAGCCCCAGCATTTT.

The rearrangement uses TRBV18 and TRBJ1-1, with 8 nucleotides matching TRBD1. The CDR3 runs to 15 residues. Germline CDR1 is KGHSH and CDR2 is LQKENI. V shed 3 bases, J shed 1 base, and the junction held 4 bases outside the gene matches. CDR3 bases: TGTGCCAGCTCACCTGGACAGGGCCAGAACACTGAAGCTTTCTTT. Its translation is CASSPGQGQNTEAFF.